Following are 28 T cell receptor beta chains from one sample sequenced in a study of T cells in Graves' hyperthyroidism and ophthalmopathy. Template material for amplifying TCR beta CDR3 regions consisted of RNA transcripts. HTBI primers were employed in a first-round RT-PCR of the TCR CDR3. Via MiXCR, TCRdb re-called the multiplex PCR reads, giving one row per CDR3 protein. The profile covers 300,000 or so distinct CDR3 sequences, with about 17% appearing a single time and over 45% taken by the ten largest. The sequencing sample was made of blood. Every receptor here comes from an older woman with Graves' ophthalmopathy.

Details on this clonotype: With a much larger clone just one base away, this may be a read error. The rearrangement joins TRBV6-2 or TRBV6-3 to TRBJ2-1; 8 bases line up with TRBD2. Germline V gene lookup returns CDR1 MNHEY and CDR2 SVGEGT. CDR3 size: 15 residues. The CDR3 DNA sequence: TGTGCCAGCAGCCTCGCGGCGGGGGGCCACAATGGGCAGTTCTTC. It codes for CASSLAAGGHNGQFF.

In the case of this clonotype: This CDR3 fails to terminate in the conserved phenylalanine or tryptophan, so it likely reflects a read error. The chain links TRBV6-5 to TRBJ2-7; D may correspond to TRBD1 or TRBD2 (5 bases each). V was clipped by 0 bases and J by 2 bases, with 11 bases between them. The CDR3 totals 15 residues. CDR1 is MNHEY, CDR2 SVGAGI, per germline. The CDR3 DNA reads TGTGCCAGCAGTTACTCCACGGGGCAGACCTACGAGCAGTACCTC. Its translation is CASSYSTGQTYEQYL.

V gene TRBV19 combines with J gene TRBJ2-3, with TRBD2 matching over 9 bases. CDR1 LNHDA and CDR2 SQIVND come from the germline V gene (reference sequence). Trimming took 6 bases from V and 4 from J; bases not matched to a gene: 14. This CDR3 contains 17 residues. The CDR3 loop is CASSGSGLALGSDTQYF. For the CDR3, the DNA is TGTGCCAGTAGCGGCTCGGGACTAGCTCTAGGGTCAGATACGCAGTATTTT.

The table lists this clonotype with many counts. The chain carries TRBV7-2 and TRBJ2-2, with unresolved D. In germline, CDR1 is SGHTA, CDR2 FQGNSA. This CDR3 has 15 residues. V was cut by 1 base and J by 4 bases, with 10 bases left in between. CDR3 amino acids: CASSLEAWSTGELFF. Written as DNA, the CDR3 is TGTGCCAGCAGCTTAGAGGCCTGGAGCACCGGGGAGCTGTTTTTT. The whole variable domain, remainder taken from reference TRBV7-2 and TRBJ2-2, is GAGVSQSPSNKVTEKGKDVELRCDPISGHTALYWYRQSLGQGLEFLIYFQGNSAPDKSGLPSDRFSAERTGGSVSTLTIQRTQQEDSAVYLCASSLEAWSTGELFFGEGSRLTVL.

A few counts support this clonotype. The chain carries TRBV6-1 and TRBJ1-5; D gene ambiguous. CDR1 MNHNS and CDR2 SASEGT come from the germline V gene. Trimming shortened V by 7 bases and J by 2 bases, and 12 bases separated the two germline ends. The CDR3 covers 14 residues. CDR3 region: CASKSSRGNQPQHF. The CDR3 DNA sequence: TGTGCCAGCAAGTCCAGCCGTGGCAATCAGCCCCAGCATTTT.

This clonotype appeared many times. The chain recombines TRBV6-2 or TRBV6-3 with TRBJ2-1, with TRBD2 matching over 12 bases. V was clipped by 10 bases and J by 6 bases; unmatched bases: 10. Per germline, CDR1 MNHEY and CDR2 SVGEGT. The CDR3 is made up of 15 amino acids. CDR3 bases: TGTGCCACACGACTAGCGGGAGCTATAGGCAATGAGCAGTTCTTC. Protein product: CATRLAGAIGNEQFF.

This clonotype showed up just a few times. This chain uses TRBV12-3 or TRBV12-4 with TRBJ2-2; D perhaps matches TRBD1 (6 bases). V was trimmed by 4 bases and J by 3 bases, leaving 27 bases between them. CDR3 length: 20 amino acids. The CDR3 nucleotides are TGTGCCAGCAGTTCCCAACCAAACCGACAGGCTGTCGTAGACACCGGGGAGCTGTTTTTT. This codes for CASSSQPNRQAVVDTGELFF.

This clonotype was observed many times. The rearrangement links TRBV5-6 to TRBJ1-2; 9 bases align to TRBD1. Germline CDR1 and CDR2: SGHDT and YYEEEE. After removal of 4 bases from V and 6 bases from J, the junction contained 4 bases not matched to a gene. The CDR3 loop spans 13 amino acids. The chain's CDR3 is CASSDTGGNGYTF. CDR3 in DNA: TGTGCCAGCAGCGACACAGGGGGCAATGGCTACACCTTC.

The chain has TRBV7-2 and TRBJ1-3, with D uncertain. This CDR3 spans 16 amino acids. Germline CDR1 SGHTA, CDR2 FQGNSA. Deletions cut 7 bases from V and 4 bases from J, with 20 bases between. CDR3 protein: CASTQLLSSLGNTIYF. The CDR3, as DNA: TGTGCCAGCACCCAACTGCTATCTTCACTCGGAAACACCATATATTTT.

This clonotype was seen a handful of times. The rearrangement joins TRBV20-1 to TRBJ2-1; D is uncertain. With 6 bases removed from V and 6 bases from J, the gap between germline ends came to 12 bases. The CDR3 length is 12 residues. Germline V gives CDR1 DFQATT, CDR2 SNEGSKA (reference sequence). This CDR3 reads CSATRTVNEQFF. In DNA form, the CDR3 reads TGCAGTGCCACTCGGACCGTCAATGAGCAGTTCTTC.

This clonotype was found a few times. The rearrangement links TRBV20-1 to TRBJ2-7; either TRBD1 or TRBD2 may fit D (5 bases each). Trimming took 3 bases from V and 4 from J, leaving 13 bases between them. The CDR3 has 13 residues. CDR1 is DFQATT, CDR2 SNEGSKA, per germline (reference sequence). The CDR3 sequence: CSARGPGLYEQYF. The CDR3 DNA reads as TGCAGTGCTAGGGGACCTGGTCTTTACGAGCAGTACTTC.

This clonotype was seen at least ten times. This sequence joins TRBV7-2 and TRBJ2-3; TRBD2 might be the D (6 bases). CDR3 length equals 14 residues. Germline CDR1 SGHTA, CDR2 FQGNSA. V was cut by 4 bases and J by 4 bases, with 12 bases left in between. In DNA, the CDR3 is TGTGCCAGCAGCTATGTAAGCGGGCCAGATACGCAGTATTTT. Residues: CASSYVSGPDTQYF.

In its sample, this clonotype was seen many times. The rearrangement joins TRBV12-3 or TRBV12-4 to TRBJ1-2; D is perhaps TRBD1 (6 bases). This CDR3 region has 13 residues. V dropped 7 bases and J dropped 5 bases, with 14 bases sitting between them. CDR3 DNA: TGTGCCAGCACCCAGACCGGGACATATGGCTACACCTTC. It translates to CASTQTGTYGYTF.

The chain couples TRBV6-6 to TRBJ1-2; D gene ambiguous. CDR1 is MNHNY and CDR2 is SVGAGI in the germline V gene (reference sequence). Trimming left V 0 bases short and J 8 bases short, with 10 bases between. The CDR3 runs to 13 residues. In DNA, the CDR3 is TGTGCCAGCAGTTACTCTCTCGCTAACGGCTACACCTTC. Translation: CASSYSLANGYTF.

This clonotype was observed many times. V is TRBV11-2 and J is TRBJ1-4, with D perhaps matching TRBD1 (5 bases). Trimming took off 5 bases at V and 8 bases at J, with 6 bases between the two ends. CDR3 size: 11 residues. Germline lookup yields CDR1 SGHAT and CDR2 FQNNGV. CDR3 protein: CASSKGEKLFF. The CDR3 DNA reads TGTGCCAGCAGCAAGGGGGAAAAACTGTTTTTT.

This clonotype appeared many times. This chain uses TRBV7-2 with TRBJ2-1; the D is unclear. V was shortened by 0 bases and J by 4 bases, with 10 bases between the two germline ends. The length of the CDR3 is 15 residues. Germline V gene lookup returns CDR1 SGHTA and CDR2 FQGNSA. In nucleotides, the CDR3 is TGTGCCAGCAGCTTAGCGGTGGCCCGATACAATGAGCAGTTCTTC. Encoded protein: CASSLAVARYNEQFF. Full variable domain (outside the CDR3, taken from reference TRBV7-2 and TRBJ2-1): GAGVSQSPSNKVTEKGKDVELRCDPISGHTALYWYRQSLGQGLEFLIYFQGNSAPDKSGLPSDRFSAERTGGSVSTLTIQRTQQEDSAVYLCASSLAVARYNEQFFGPGTRLTVL.

A word on this clonotype: The junction departs from the called germline gene at one end, perhaps through a read error. CDR3 amino acids: CASSSRDRRNSGYTF. DNA for the CDR3: TGTGCCAGCAGTTCTCGGGACCGACGGAACTCTGGCTACACCTTC. The V and J genes are TRBV13 and TRBJ1-2; TRBD1 is a possible D gene (5 bases). Germline CDR1 PRHDT, CDR2 FYEKMQ (reference sequence). CDR3 size: 15 residues.

This clonotype was detected many times. The chain recombines TRBV6-1 with TRBJ2-7, with D maybe TRBD1 (6 bases). V dropped 8 bases and J dropped 0 bases, with 20 bases sitting between them. Germline assignment: CDR1 MNHNS and CDR2 SASEGT. The CDR3 loop spans 16 amino acids. In nucleotides, the CDR3 is TGTGCCAGCGGGGGTCACCGACAGGTCCGCTCCTACGAGCAGTACTTC. Amino acid sequence: CASGGHRQVRSYEQYF.

This clonotype was seen many times. The rearrangement joins TRBV6-2 or TRBV6-3 to TRBJ2-7; D may correspond to TRBD1 or TRBD2 (5 bases each). The CDR3 length is 15 residues. The V gene's germline CDR1 is MNHEY and CDR2 SVGEGT. V shed 2 bases and J shed 0 bases, with 11 bases lying between them. CDR3 nucleotides: TGTGCCAGCAGTTACACCACAGGAGGCTCCTACGAGCAGTACTTC. This sequence encodes CASSYTTGGSYEQYF.

This clonotype came up a few times. The DNA for the CDR3 is TGTGCCAGCAGTCCCGGTGGACAGCTCACTGGTGGCACCCAGTACTTC. This codes for CASSPGGQLTGGTQYF. The chain joins TRBV12-3 or TRBV12-4 to TRBJ2-5; a weak D match, TRBD1 (6 bases). The CDR3 has 16 residues. V lost 5 bases to trimming and J lost 8 bases, with 24 bases between them.

This clonotype was picked up many times. V gene TRBV7-2 combines with J gene TRBJ1-2; 7 bases are shared with TRBD1. Germline lookup yields CDR1 SGHTA and CDR2 FQGNSA. The CDR3 consists of 13 residues. J gave up 7 bases and V 5 bases, and 7 bases lay outside the gene matches. CDR3 nucleotide sequence: TGTGCCAGCAGCAACCGACAGGGTGGTGGCTACACCTTC. This codes for CASSNRQGGGYTF.

This clonotype has ten or more counts. This sequence joins TRBV6-1 and TRBJ2-1; 7 bases fit TRBD1. Per the germline V gene, CDR1 is MNHNS and CDR2 is SASEGT. After removal of 7 bases from V and 0 bases from J, the junction contained 6 bases not matched to a gene. This CDR3 is 15 amino acids long. The CDR3 DNA sequence: TGTGCCAGCAATCGACAGGGTGGCTCCTACAATGAGCAGTTCTTC. Protein: CASNRQGGSYNEQFF.

V gene TRBV5-1 combines with J gene TRBJ2-1, with D unresolved. With 2 bases removed from V and 9 bases from J, the gap between germline ends came to 9 bases. There are 12 residues in the CDR3. CDR1 is SGHRS, CDR2 YFSETQ, per germline. CDR3 DNA sequence: TGCGCCAGCAGCTTATGGGGATTTGAGCAGTTCTTC. Its protein product is CASSLWGFEQFF.

This clonotype showed up many times. This chain joins TRBV7-9 and TRBJ2-7; 8 bases are a match to TRBD2. CDR3 size: 17 residues. Germline CDR1 SEHNR, CDR2 FQNEAQ (reference sequence). The ends lost 5 bases at V and 5 bases at J; junction bases unmatched: 17. The CDR3 DNA sequence: TGTGCCAGCAGCCGTTTAGGCGGGAGGAAGAGTACGGACGAGCAGTACTTC. It specifies CASSRLGGRKSTDEQYF. The full variable domain, its missing parts supplied by reference TRBV7-9 and TRBJ2-7, is DTGVSQNPRHKITKRGQNVTFRCDPISEHNRLYWYRQTLGQGPEFLTYFQNEAQLEKSRLLSDRFSAERPKGSFSTLEIQRTEQGDSAMYLCASSRLGGRKSTDEQYFGPGTRLTVT.

This clonotype has at least ten counts. The chain combines TRBV7-2 with TRBJ1-4, with no clear D. Germline loops: CDR1 SGHTA, CDR2 FQGNSA. The CDR3 consists of 13 residues. V was pared by 5 bases and J by 8 bases, with 12 bases between. CDR3 protein: CASSPPLGEKLFF. DNA of the CDR3: TGTGCCAGCAGCCCCCCGCTGGGGGAAAAACTGTTTTTT.

This clonotype showed up just a few times. The V call is TRBV4-3, the J call TRBJ2-3; no clear D gene. The germline gives CDR1 LGHNA, CDR2 YSLEER. This CDR3 is 15 amino acids long. V was cut by 0 bases and J by 0 bases, with 7 bases left in between. The DNA of the CDR3 is TGCGCCAGCAGCCAAGATGCCCCTAGCACAGATACGCAGTATTTT. Residues: CASSQDAPSTDTQYF.

This clonotype was recorded many times. The rearrangement joins TRBV5-1 to TRBJ2-1, with TRBD2 identical over 8 bases. Germline V gene sequence: CDR1 SGHRS, CDR2 YFSETQ. The V segment lost 1 base and the J segment 6 bases; nucleotides outside the gene matches: 6. CDR3 length equals 15 residues. As DNA, the CDR3 is TGCGCCAGCAGCTTGTCCGGGACTAGGCGCAATGAGCAGTTCTTC. Amino acid sequence: CASSLSGTRRNEQFF.

The chain combines TRBV7-2 with TRBJ2-5, with D maybe TRBD2 (6 bases). The CDR3 spans 14 residues. Germline CDR1 reads SGHTA; CDR2 reads FQGNSA. Trimming removed 9 bases from V and 9 bases from J, with 23 bases in between. The CDR3 region has the DNA TGTGCCAGTACCTACCTCGGGAGCTCGGGGTCCCAGTACTTC. Translation: CASTYLGSSGSQYF.